Included here is one T cell receptor (beta chain) sequence, with context. In the authors' methods: Cell counts per sample came from amplifying reference gene primers. Assay: immunoSEQ multiplex PCR; the TCRdb copy retains only in-frame clones and omits some. The V and J calls and clone size are taken from that table; D and trimming were inferred from the DNA. The sample carries 450,000 or so clones, about 88% recorded once. One Seattle source followed patients from active infection through their disease course. The entry originates in a study of blood T cell repertoires in COVID-19. As for the study in general: Samples came from the United States, Italy and Spain, spanning acute and convalescent COVID-19. PBMCs, B-cell-depleted T cells, or T cells were the source of the cDNA or gDNA that made up the material.

CDR1 SEHNR and CDR2 FQNEAQ come from the germline V gene (reference sequence). V dropped 5 bases and J dropped 4; count of bases not matched to a gene: 7. CDR3 size: 17 residues. Sequencing input: peripheral blood. The chain has TRBV7-9 and TRBJ2-1; 14 nucleotides agree with TRBD2. The TCR was taken from a man younger than 30 with COVID-19, enrolled during active disease. The CDR3 sequence: CASSPGTSGGLYNEQFF. The CDR3 DNA follows: TGTGCCAGCAGCCCAGGGACTAGCGGGGGATTATACAATGAGCAGTTCTTC.